These 13 T cell receptor beta chains came from one sample sequenced in a study of cytomegalovirus exposure and HLA in healthy donors. PCR amplification relied on 60 Vbeta primers (plus 13 Jbeta primers). Measured with immunoSEQ multiplex PCR; TCRdb has only the in-frame clones, and not every one. The sample includes about 160,000 clones, approximately 80% of them seen just once. Sequencing input: PBMCs. Receptor source: a woman in her thirties or forties in good health and CMV-seropositive.

The chain is built from TRBV9 and TRBJ1-2; 10 positions agree with TRBD1. CDR1 is SGDLS, CDR2 YYNGEE, per germline. The ends lost 3 bases at V and 1 base at J; junction bases unmatched: 3. The CDR3 extends over 15 amino acids. The CDR3 bases are TGTGCCAGCAGCGGACAGGGGGCGTTTAACTATGGCTACACCTTC. Residues: CASSGQGAFNYGYTF. Variable domain in full (rest from reference TRBV9 and TRBJ1-2): DSGVTQTPKHLITATGQRVTLRCSPRSGDLSVYWYQQSLDQGLQFLIQYYNGEERAKGNILERFSAQQFPDLHSELNLSSLELGDSALYFCASSGQGAFNYGYTFGSGTRLTVV.

As for this clone: Its ends do not fully match the called genes, so a read error is possible. This sequence joins TRBV6-5 and TRBJ1-5; maybe TRBD1 (6 bases). The germline V gene has CDR1 MNHEY and CDR2 SVGAGI. CDR3 length: 14 amino acids. The CDR3 DNA follows: TGTGCCAGCAGTTCTACAGGGACCGATCAACCCCAGCATTTT. It specifies CASSSTGTDQPQHF.

The rearrangement uses TRBV7-8 and TRBJ2-7, with D possibly matching TRBD2 (6 bases). The CDR3 is 14 residues long. CDR1 and CDR2 (germline): SGHVS, FQNEAQ. V lost 8 bases and J lost 1, with 15 bases in between. The CDR3 is CASGRGTGSYEQYF. The CDR3 region has the DNA TGTGCCAGCGGACGAGGGACTGGTTCCTACGAGCAGTACTTC.

Notes on this clone: Lacking the conserved final phenylalanine or tryptophan, this CDR3 likely reflects a read error. This chain uses TRBV13 with TRBJ2-7; D unresolved. V was trimmed by 4 bases and J by 7 bases, leaving 11 bases between them. Germline-derived CDR1 and CDR2 are PRHDT and FYEKMQ (reference sequence). This CDR3 is 12 amino acids long. The CDR3 coding sequence is TGTGCCAGCAGCTCTAAGGCCTGGGAGCAGTACCTC. Translating gives CASSSKAWEQYL.

This clone was picked up one time. The genes are TRBV7-9 and TRBJ2-5; D might be TRBD1 (6 bases). V was cut by 4 bases and J by 3 bases, with 12 bases left in between. The CDR3 has 14 amino acids. Germline CDR1 reads SEHNR; CDR2 reads FQNEAQ (reference sequence). The CDR3 region is CASSSGQLEETQYF. CDR3 nucleotide sequence: TGTGCCAGCAGCTCTGGACAGCTAGAAGAGACCCAGTACTTC.

This clone appeared a single time. The rearrangement links TRBV2 to TRBJ2-7; a possible D gene is TRBD2 (6 bases). This CDR3 is 15 amino acids long. Germline V gives CDR1 SNHLY, CDR2 FYNNEI. Trimming removed 6 bases from V and 5 bases from J, with 20 bases in between. CDR3 sequence: CASSPLGTQGNEQYF. The CDR3 region has the DNA TGTGCCAGCAGCCCTCTAGGGACTCAAGGCAACGAGCAGTACTTC.

The rearrangement uses TRBV6-1 and TRBJ2-7; D is ambiguous. The V gene's germline CDR1 is MNHNS and CDR2 SASEGT. Between the trimmed V and J ends, which lost 7 bases and 1 base, there was a span of 11 bases. This CDR3 spans 13 amino acids. The CDR3 loop is CASTSGVSYEQYF. The CDR3 DNA follows: TGTGCCAGCACATCGGGTGTATCCTACGAGCAGTACTTC.

A single count supports this clone. The chain links TRBV19 to TRBJ2-7, with TRBD1 as a possible D gene (5 bases). Germline CDR1 LNHDA, CDR2 SQIVND (reference sequence). The V end lost 5 bases, the J end lost 3 bases, and 11 bases lay between the germline ends. The CDR3 runs 13 residues. The chain's CDR3 is CASSPRQGYEQYF. DNA of the CDR3: TGTGCCAGTAGTCCTCGTCAGGGCTACGAGCAGTACTTC.

The chain couples TRBV9 to TRBJ2-3; TRBD2 is a possible D gene (6 bases). The V end lost 0 bases, the J end lost 5 bases, and 10 bases lay between the germline ends. This CDR3 is 14 amino acids long. CDR1 is SGDLS and CDR2 is YYNGEE in the germline V gene. The DNA for the CDR3 is TGTGCCAGCAGCGTAGTCGGGGGAGAAGATACGCAGTATTTT. Translating gives CASSVVGGEDTQYF.

V is TRBV6-5 and J is TRBJ1-2; TRBD1 agrees at 7 bases. CDR3 length: 14 residues. CDR1 is MNHEY and CDR2 is SVGAGI in the germline V gene. V dropped 5 bases and J dropped 5; count of bases not matched to a gene: 8. CDR3 sequence (DNA): TGTGCCAGCAGTCCACAAGGGGGCAAGTATGGCTACACCTTC. This sequence encodes CASSPQGGKYGYTF.

The chain recombines TRBV5-1 with TRBJ2-1; TRBD2 agrees at 9 bases. The V and J ends lost 4 bases and 7 bases, in that order; junction bases with no gene match: 12. The germline V gene encodes CDR1 SGHRS and CDR2 YFSETQ. This CDR3 is built from 16 residues. This CDR3 is CASSTRAGGAGNEQFF. CDR3 coding DNA: TGCGCCAGCAGCACACGGGCGGGGGGGGCGGGGAATGAGCAGTTCTTC.

Points on this clone: Within the sample, other DNA sequences also encode this same CDR3. V is TRBV29-1 and J is TRBJ2-3; 7 nucleotides align to TRBD1. The CDR3 consists of 12 residues. The germline V gene has CDR1 SQVTM and CDR2 ANQGSEA. V gave up 4 bases and J gave up 4 bases; unmatched junction bases: 2. Written as DNA, the CDR3 is TGCAGCGTTGGACAGGGCGCAGATACGCAGTATTTT. It encodes CSVGQGADTQYF.

The V gene is TRBV30, the J gene TRBJ1-2; D may be TRBD1 (5 bases). V lost 8 bases, J lost 1 base, and 11 bases lay in between. The CDR3 extends over 12 amino acids. CDR1 is GTSNPN, CDR2 SVGIG, per germline (reference sequence). The CDR3 DNA follows: TGTGCCGCGACAGCCGGTAACTATGGCTACACCTTC. Translation gives CAATAGNYGYTF.